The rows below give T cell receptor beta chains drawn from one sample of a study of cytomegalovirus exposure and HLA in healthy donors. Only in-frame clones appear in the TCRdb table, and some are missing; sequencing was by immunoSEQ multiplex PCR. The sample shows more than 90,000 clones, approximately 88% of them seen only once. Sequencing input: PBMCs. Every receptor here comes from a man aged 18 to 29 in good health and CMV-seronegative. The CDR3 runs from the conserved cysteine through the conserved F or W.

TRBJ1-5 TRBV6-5 CASSYSGTQQAPQHF
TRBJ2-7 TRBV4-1 CASSSIDTDPYEQYF
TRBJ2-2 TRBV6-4 CASSVYPLRPGQKNTGELFF
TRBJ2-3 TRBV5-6 CASSERQAASDTQYF
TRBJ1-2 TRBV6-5 CASSYSPNTRGGYTF
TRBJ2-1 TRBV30 CAWSIKGAWNEQFF
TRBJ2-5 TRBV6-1 CASKNRRLAEETQYF
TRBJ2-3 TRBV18 CASSPGAGIVDTQYF
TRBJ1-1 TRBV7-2 CASSLRSGGGTEAFF
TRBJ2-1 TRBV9 CASSRTAGRGEYNEQFF
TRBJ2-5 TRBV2 CASSAQGIRGTQYF
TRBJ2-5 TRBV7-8 CASSSGLAGAPQETQYF
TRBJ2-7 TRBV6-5 CASSDLAGLAYEQYF
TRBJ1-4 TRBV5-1 CASSRIPREGEKLFF
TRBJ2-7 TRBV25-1 CASSGTTGTHEQYF
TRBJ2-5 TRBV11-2 CASSLRRGVRETQYF
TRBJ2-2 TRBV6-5 CASSYSVRRSGGELFF
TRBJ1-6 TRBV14 CASSQMDSLNSPLHF
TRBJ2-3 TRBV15 CATSSGGAHTDTQYF
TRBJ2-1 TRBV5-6 CASSFWPGWSSEQFF
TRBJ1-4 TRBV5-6 CASSSVGQPNEKLFF
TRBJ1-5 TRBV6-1 CASSTAWGLQPQHF
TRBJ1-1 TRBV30 CACQGGPRTEAFF
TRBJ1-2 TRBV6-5 CASRQSGQGHGGYTF
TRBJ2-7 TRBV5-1 CASSLESYGTSYEQYF
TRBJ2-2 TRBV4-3 CASSQDRDRNTGELFF
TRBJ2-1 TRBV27 CASSLEASGNYNEQFF
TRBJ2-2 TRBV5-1 CASSLEGGDAGELFF
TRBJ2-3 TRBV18 CASSVQLAKSTDTQYF
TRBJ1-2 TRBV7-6 CASSLGQGESYTF
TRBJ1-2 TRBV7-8 CASSPRSSNYGYTF
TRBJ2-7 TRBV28 CASSTRLRTSYEQYF
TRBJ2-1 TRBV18 CASSALSPNNEQFF
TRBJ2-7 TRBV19 CASRPAPGYEQYF
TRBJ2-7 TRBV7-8 CASSLLTGTYEQYF
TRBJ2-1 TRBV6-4 CASSGTSEAEQFF
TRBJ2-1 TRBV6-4 CASSDSSRGKDEQFF
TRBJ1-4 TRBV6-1 CASSEAGYEGNEKLFF
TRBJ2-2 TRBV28 CASKQASGGANTGELFF
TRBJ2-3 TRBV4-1 CASSPQVRGSYTDTQYF
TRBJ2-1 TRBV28 CASTFSGIRYEQFF
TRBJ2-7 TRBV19 CASSIDMRSGSSYEQYF
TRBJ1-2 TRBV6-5 CASRPQGAYNYGYTF
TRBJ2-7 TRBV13 CASFRRGHYEQYF
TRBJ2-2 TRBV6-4 CASSEGLASGELFF
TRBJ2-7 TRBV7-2 CASSAPAEGLYEQYF
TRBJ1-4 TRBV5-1 CASSPPGQHNEKLFF
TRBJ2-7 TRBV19 CASSMRQLTEQYF
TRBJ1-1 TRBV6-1 CASSEEERQGRGTEAFF
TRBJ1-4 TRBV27 CASRQRGSEKLFF
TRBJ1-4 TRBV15 CATSRAGLYEKLFF
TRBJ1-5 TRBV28 CASTRGDREGSPQHF
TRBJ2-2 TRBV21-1 CASRGTGGSGELFF
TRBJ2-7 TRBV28 CASSFLNRDRIYEQYF
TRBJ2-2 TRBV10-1 CASSDAGELFF
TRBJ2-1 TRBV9 CASSPHRDRRYNEQFF
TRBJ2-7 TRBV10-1 CASSESWGLYEQYF
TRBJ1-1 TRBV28 CASSLYSSGSTEAFF
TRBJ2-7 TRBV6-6 CASSQVGAYEQYF
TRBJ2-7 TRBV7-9 CASSSDRGTYEQYF